This T cell receptor beta chain was captured by sequencing in a study of blood T cell repertoires in COVID-19. Study at large: Acute-phase and convalescent COVID-19 samples originated in the United States, Italy and Spain. The analysed material was cDNA or gDNA that came from T cells, B-cell-depleted T cells, or PBMCs.

Only in-frame clones appear in the TCRdb table, and some are missing; sequencing was by immunoSEQ multiplex PCR. The sample carries under 300,000 clones, 75% to 90% recorded once. Ages ranged from about 18 to 90 years, with residence in about 23 US areas. Membership in each cohort depended on participant-reported clinical history. Germline V CDR1 and CDR2: SGHNT, YYREEE (reference sequence). The ends lost 4 bases at V and 4 bases at J; junction bases unmatched: 9. The CDR3 is made up of 17 amino acids. The receptor was isolated from a man in his forties who had recovered from COVID-19. V gene TRBV5-4 combines with J gene TRBJ2-3; 13 nucleotides line up with TRBD2. The specimen was PBMCs or T cells enriched from blood (not recorded which). CDR3 loop: CASSNGRTSGGPDTQYF. The CDR3 DNA is TGTGCCAGCAGCAACGGGAGGACTAGCGGGGGTCCAGATACGCAGTATTTT.